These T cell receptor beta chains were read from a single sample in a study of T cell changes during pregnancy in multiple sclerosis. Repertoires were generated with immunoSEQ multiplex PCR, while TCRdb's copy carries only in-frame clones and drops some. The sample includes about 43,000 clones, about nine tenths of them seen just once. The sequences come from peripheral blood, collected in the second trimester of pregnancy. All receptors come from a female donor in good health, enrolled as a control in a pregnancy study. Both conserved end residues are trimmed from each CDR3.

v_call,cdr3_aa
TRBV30,AWSQSLAARETQY
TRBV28,ASSLLNTGELF
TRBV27,ASSLRTGTFEAF
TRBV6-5,ASRDGTAQETQY
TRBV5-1,ASRKAGEGSDTQY
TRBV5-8,ASSRGHSAKNIQY
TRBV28,ASSSPQGLYTGELF
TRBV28,ASSLLSYEQY
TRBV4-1,GTGDSGNTIY
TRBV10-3,AISEGENTEAF
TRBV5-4,ASSPDLVSRYNEQF
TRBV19,ASSEGGDTQY
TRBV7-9,ASSLEIRGSGYT
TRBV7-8,ASSLVEQGLGEQF
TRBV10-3,AIRDNLNTGELF
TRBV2,ASRPGLAATDTQY
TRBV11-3,ASSLDPYTGELF
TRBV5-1,ASSGDNRAAGEQY
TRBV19,ASSPSQTGYLFQPQH
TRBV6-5,ASSSGGGYQETQY
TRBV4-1,ASRLTDTNSHGYT
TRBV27,ASSIGLAGVYEQY